Below, 3 T cell receptor beta chains from the same sample are listed, as sequenced in a study of T cell responses to AZD1222 COVID-19 vaccine. Some clones are missing from TCRdb's copy, which holds only in-frame ones; the method was immunoSEQ multiplex PCR. This sample yields roughly 100,000 clones, of which about nine tenths are seen a single time; 5% to 6% belongs to the top ten. The sample was peripheral blood, taken on day 0 of AZD1222 vaccination. The receptors originated from an adult in good health.

This rearrangement joins TRBV28 to TRBJ1-2; 12 nucleotides align to TRBD1. The trim removed 4 bases at V and 8 bases at J, leaving 14 bases unmatched. CDR1 is MDHEN, CDR2 SYDVKM, per germline. The CDR3 contains 17 residues. Here the CDR3 DNA reads TGTGCCAGCAGTTCCCGGGACAGGGGGCTAAGACCTATGGGCTACACCTTC. It encodes CASSSRDRGLRPMGYTF.

The chain couples TRBV14 to TRBJ1-2; no definite D call. The germline gives CDR1 SGHDN, CDR2 FVKESK. CDR3 length equals 13 residues. With 0 bases removed from V and 4 bases from J, the gap between germline ends came to 6 bases. For the CDR3, the DNA is TGTGCCAGCAGCCAAGAGGTCTTCTATGGCTACACCTTC. The encoded protein is CASSQEVFYGYTF. Complete variable domain (other parts from reference TRBV14 and TRBJ1-2): EAGVTQFPSHSVIEKGQTVTLRCDPISGHDNLYWYRRVMGKEIKFLLHFVKESKQDESGMPNNRFLAERTGGTYSTLKVQPAELEDSGVYFCASSQEVFYGYTFGSGTRLTVV.

The rearrangement uses TRBV7-8 and TRBJ1-3; D ambiguous. The length of the CDR3 is 16 residues. The germline V gene has CDR1 SGHVS and CDR2 FQNEAQ. V was pared by 1 base and J by 1 base, with 11 bases between. Written as DNA, the CDR3 is TGTGCCAGCAGCTTAGGTGGGGTGGCATCTGGAAACACCATATATTTT. It is translated as CASSLGGVASGNTIYF. The variable domain in full, with the rest retrieved from reference TRBV7-8 and TRBJ1-3, is GAGVSQSPRYKVAKRGQDVALRCDPISGHVSLFWYQQALGQGPEFLTYFQNEAQLDKSGLPSDRFFAERPEGSVSTLKIQRTQQEDSAVYLCASSLGGVASGNTIYFGEGSWLTVV.